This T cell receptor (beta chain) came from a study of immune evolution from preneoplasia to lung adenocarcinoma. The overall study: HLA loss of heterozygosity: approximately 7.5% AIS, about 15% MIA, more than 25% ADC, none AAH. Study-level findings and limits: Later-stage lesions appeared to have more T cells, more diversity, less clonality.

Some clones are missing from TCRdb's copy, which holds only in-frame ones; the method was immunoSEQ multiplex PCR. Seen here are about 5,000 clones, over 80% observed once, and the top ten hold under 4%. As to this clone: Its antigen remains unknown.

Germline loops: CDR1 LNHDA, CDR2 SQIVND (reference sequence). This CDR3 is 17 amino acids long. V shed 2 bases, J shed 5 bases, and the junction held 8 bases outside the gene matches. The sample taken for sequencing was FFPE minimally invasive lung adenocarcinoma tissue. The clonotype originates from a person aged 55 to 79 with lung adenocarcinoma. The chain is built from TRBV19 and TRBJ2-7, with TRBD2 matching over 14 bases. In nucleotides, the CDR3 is TGTGCCAGTAGTATAAGGACAGGACTAGCGGGGGGCCACGAGCAGTACTTC. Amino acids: CASSIRTGLAGGHEQYF.